The rows below give T cell receptor beta chains drawn from one sample of a study of T cells after yellow fever vaccination. From the 5' RACE reads, TCRdb called clonotypes with MiXCR, one entry per CDR3 protein. The sample has 150,000 to 200,000 distinct CDR3 sequences, roughly a tenth seen once. The sequencing here drew on CD8+ T cells sorted from PBMCs, taken 45 days after the yellow fever booster vaccination. These receptors originate from a man younger than 35 who received the YFV17D yellow fever vaccine. CDR3s include the opening cysteine and the closing phenylalanine or tryptophan. The order of the fields is clone size, J gene, V gene, D gene, CDR3 DNA, CDR3 protein. A D gene is named only where the DNA matches it firmly. Clone size appears in some rows only: once, few, many, or a class for an expanded clone.

clone_size: few
j_call: TRBJ2-6
v_call: TRBV4-1
d_call: NA
cdr3_nt: TGCGCCAGCAGCCGCCCGGGACGGATCTCTGGGGCCAACGTCCTGACTTTC
cdr3_aa: CASSRPGRISGANVLTF

clone_size: few
j_call: TRBJ2-5
v_call: TRBV19
d_call: TRBD2
cdr3_nt: TGTGCCAGTAGTATAGGAGCGGGGGGGCCGGTTAGAGAGACCCAGTACTTC
cdr3_aa: CASSIGAGGPVRETQYF

clone_size: NA
j_call: TRBJ2-5
v_call: TRBV10-1
d_call: NA
cdr3_nt: TGCGCCAGCAGTGAGTTCTTACGCCCGCGGGGGACCCAGTACTTC
cdr3_aa: CASSEFLRPRGTQYF

clone_size: NA
j_call: TRBJ1-1
v_call: TRBV6-5
d_call: NA
cdr3_nt: TGTGCCAGCAGTTACTCGCCGGGGAACACTGAAGCTTTCTTT
cdr3_aa: CASSYSPGNTEAFF

clone_size: NA
j_call: TRBJ2-5
v_call: TRBV9
d_call: TRBD2
cdr3_nt: TGTGCCAGCAGCGTAACGGGGGGTATTGGAGAGACCCAGTACTTC
cdr3_aa: CASSVTGGIGETQYF

clone_size: few
j_call: TRBJ2-7
v_call: TRBV4-1
d_call: NA
cdr3_nt: TGCGCCAGCAGCCGAACGGATGACAGCTACGAGCAGTACTTC
cdr3_aa: CASSRTDDSYEQYF

clone_size: NA
j_call: TRBJ2-5
v_call: TRBV3-1
d_call: NA
cdr3_nt: TGTGCCAGCAGCCAAGTCCCGGGCGGGGAGACCCAGTACTTC
cdr3_aa: CASSQVPGGETQYF

clone_size: NA
j_call: TRBJ2-7
v_call: TRBV11-2
d_call: TRBD1
cdr3_nt: TGTGCCAGCAGCTCGACAGGGAATCGGCACGAGCAGTACTTC
cdr3_aa: CASSSTGNRHEQYF

clone_size: few
j_call: TRBJ2-7
v_call: TRBV27
d_call: TRBD1
cdr3_nt: TGTGCCAGCAGACCGACAGGGATAGGGTACGAGCAGTACTTC
cdr3_aa: CASRPTGIGYEQYF

clone_size: NA
j_call: TRBJ1-1
v_call: TRBV7-6
d_call: NA
cdr3_nt: TGTGCCAGCAGCTTATCGGTCAGTGGCACTGAAGCTTTCTTT
cdr3_aa: CASSLSVSGTEAFF

clone_size: many
j_call: TRBJ1-5
v_call: TRBV4-1
d_call: TRBD1
cdr3_nt: TGCGCCAGCAGCCAAGGACAGGGGAACCAGCCCCAGCATTTT
cdr3_aa: CASSQGQGNQPQHF

clone_size: NA
j_call: TRBJ2-6
v_call: TRBV3-1
d_call: TRBD1
cdr3_nt: TGTGCCAGCAGAAAAAAACAGGGTCCGGGACAGCGTATTGTACGGGCCAACGTCCTGACTTTC
cdr3_aa: CASRKKQGPGQRIVRANVLTF

clone_size: few
j_call: TRBJ1-5
v_call: TRBV20-1
d_call: NA
cdr3_nt: TGCAGTGTTACTCCCGGGAGCAATCAGCCCCAGCATTTT
cdr3_aa: CSVTPGSNQPQHF

clone_size: many
j_call: TRBJ1-2
v_call: TRBV3-1
d_call: NA
cdr3_nt: TGTGCCAGCAGCCCAACCGGCCCGTCGTATGGCTACACCTTC
cdr3_aa: CASSPTGPSYGYTF

clone_size: NA
j_call: TRBJ2-1
v_call: TRBV20-1
d_call: TRBD2
cdr3_nt: TGCAGTGCTAGCCGGGGGGAGGCCTACAATGAGCAGTTCTTC
cdr3_aa: CSASRGEAYNEQFF

clone_size: many
j_call: TRBJ2-2
v_call: TRBV29-1
d_call: TRBD2
cdr3_nt: TGCAGCGTTGTGTCTAGCGGGGGGCCGAACACCGGGGAGCTGTTTTTT
cdr3_aa: CSVVSSGGPNTGELFF

clone_size: few
j_call: TRBJ2-1
v_call: TRBV11-2
d_call: NA
cdr3_nt: TGTGCCAGCAGCTTAGTCTCTAGGGGGTACAATGAGCAGTTCTTC
cdr3_aa: CASSLVSRGYNEQFF

clone_size: few
j_call: TRBJ1-1
v_call: TRBV5-6
d_call: NA
cdr3_nt: TGTGCCAGCAGCTTGTTTCGGGGTAGCCGGACTGAAGCTTTCTTT
cdr3_aa: CASSLFRGSRTEAFF

clone_size: NA
j_call: TRBJ2-7
v_call: TRBV4-1
d_call: NA
cdr3_nt: TGCGCCAGCAGCCAATCCGGGACCGTCTCCTACGAGCAGTACTTC
cdr3_aa: CASSQSGTVSYEQYF

clone_size: few
j_call: TRBJ2-5
v_call: TRBV7-9
d_call: NA
cdr3_nt: TGTGCCAGCAGCGGGGGTGAGGAGACCCAGTACTTC
cdr3_aa: CASSGGEETQYF

clone_size: few
j_call: TRBJ2-3
v_call: TRBV15
d_call: NA
cdr3_nt: TGTGCCACCAGCAGAGAAGGAACTATTCTCACAGATACGCAGTATTTT
cdr3_aa: CATSREGTILTDTQYF

clone_size: many
j_call: TRBJ1-4
v_call: TRBV11-2
d_call: NA
cdr3_nt: TGTGCCAGCAGCTTTCAGGGGAGGTCGAATGAAAAACTGTTTTTT
cdr3_aa: CASSFQGRSNEKLFF

clone_size: NA
j_call: TRBJ2-2
v_call: TRBV5-1
d_call: NA
cdr3_nt: TGCGCCAGCAGCTTGGAGGGGGAGGACACCGGGGAGCTGTTTTTT
cdr3_aa: CASSLEGEDTGELFF

clone_size: NA
j_call: TRBJ1-1
v_call: TRBV29-1
d_call: NA
cdr3_nt: TGCAGCGTTGCGTTGGGTACTGAAGCTTTCTTT
cdr3_aa: CSVALGTEAFF

clone_size: NA
j_call: TRBJ2-3
v_call: TRBV20-1
d_call: TRBD2
cdr3_nt: TGCAGTGCTAGACTGACTAGCGGGGGGTATATAGATACGCAGTATTTT
cdr3_aa: CSARLTSGGYIDTQYF

clone_size: NA
j_call: TRBJ1-2
v_call: TRBV27
d_call: TRBD1
cdr3_nt: TGTGCCAGCAGTTCGGGACAGGGACGGTGTGGCTACACCTTC
cdr3_aa: CASSSGQGRCGYTF

clone_size: many
j_call: TRBJ1-3
v_call: TRBV29-1
d_call: NA
cdr3_nt: TGCTCGGGTTGGGGGATGGATGGAAACACCATATATTTT
cdr3_aa: CSGWGMDGNTIYF

clone_size: few
j_call: TRBJ2-7
v_call: TRBV7-9
d_call: NA
cdr3_nt: TGTGCCAGCAGCCGGGACTCCCTTAGGCAGTACTTC
cdr3_aa: CASSRDSLRQYF

clone_size: NA
j_call: TRBJ2-3
v_call: TRBV11-2
d_call: NA
cdr3_nt: TGTGCCAGCAGCTTAAGGACAAATACAGATACGCAGTATTTT
cdr3_aa: CASSLRTNTDTQYF

clone_size: few
j_call: TRBJ1-1
v_call: TRBV10-3
d_call: NA
cdr3_nt: TGTGCCATCAGTTCAGGCCGGGAAGCTTTCTTT
cdr3_aa: CAISSGREAFF

clone_size: NA
j_call: TRBJ2-1
v_call: TRBV29-1
d_call: NA
cdr3_nt: TGCAGCGTTGTGACAATCTCCTACAATGAGCAGTTCTTC
cdr3_aa: CSVVTISYNEQFF